What follows are 3 T cell receptor beta chains derived from one specimen sequenced in a study of cytomegalovirus exposure and HLA in healthy donors. 13 Jbeta primers and 60 Vbeta primers were used for the PCR. The repertoire was sequenced with immunoSEQ multiplex PCR; TCRdb's copy has only in-frame clones and lacks some. The sample has roughly 140,000 clones, around 82% seen once. Material: PBMCs. Receptors were obtained from a female donor in good health and CMV-seronegative.

The chain recombines TRBV6-1 with TRBJ1-6, with 9 bases lining up with TRBD1. This CDR3 is built from 17 residues. Germline assignment: CDR1 MNHNS and CDR2 SASEGT. V was clipped by 4 bases and J by 11 bases; unmatched bases: 15. CDR3 bases: TGTGCCAGCAGTGGGGGGGGGACAGGGCGGAAAGGTGCACCCCTCCACTTT. Residues: CASSGGGTGRKGAPLHF.

The rearrangement joins TRBV18 to TRBJ1-2; D gene unclear. Germline V gene sequence: CDR1 KGHSH, CDR2 LQKENI. Trimming pared 6 bases from V and 2 bases from J, leaving 10 bases between. This CDR3 is 13 amino acids long. The CDR3 DNA follows: TGTGCCAGCTCCCCTACGAGCAACTATGGCTACACCTTC. This encodes CASSPTSNYGYTF.

This clone was observed a handful of times. CDR3 sequence reads: CASSGGVDNQPQHF. CDR3 in DNA: TGTGCCAGTTCGGGGGGGGTTGACAATCAGCCCCAGCATTTT. The rearrangement uses TRBV6-5 and TRBJ1-5, with D possibly matching TRBD1 (5 bases). Germline lookup yields CDR1 MNHEY and CDR2 SVGAGI. Trimming took off 9 bases at V and 3 bases at J, with 15 bases between the two ends. There are 14 residues in the CDR3.